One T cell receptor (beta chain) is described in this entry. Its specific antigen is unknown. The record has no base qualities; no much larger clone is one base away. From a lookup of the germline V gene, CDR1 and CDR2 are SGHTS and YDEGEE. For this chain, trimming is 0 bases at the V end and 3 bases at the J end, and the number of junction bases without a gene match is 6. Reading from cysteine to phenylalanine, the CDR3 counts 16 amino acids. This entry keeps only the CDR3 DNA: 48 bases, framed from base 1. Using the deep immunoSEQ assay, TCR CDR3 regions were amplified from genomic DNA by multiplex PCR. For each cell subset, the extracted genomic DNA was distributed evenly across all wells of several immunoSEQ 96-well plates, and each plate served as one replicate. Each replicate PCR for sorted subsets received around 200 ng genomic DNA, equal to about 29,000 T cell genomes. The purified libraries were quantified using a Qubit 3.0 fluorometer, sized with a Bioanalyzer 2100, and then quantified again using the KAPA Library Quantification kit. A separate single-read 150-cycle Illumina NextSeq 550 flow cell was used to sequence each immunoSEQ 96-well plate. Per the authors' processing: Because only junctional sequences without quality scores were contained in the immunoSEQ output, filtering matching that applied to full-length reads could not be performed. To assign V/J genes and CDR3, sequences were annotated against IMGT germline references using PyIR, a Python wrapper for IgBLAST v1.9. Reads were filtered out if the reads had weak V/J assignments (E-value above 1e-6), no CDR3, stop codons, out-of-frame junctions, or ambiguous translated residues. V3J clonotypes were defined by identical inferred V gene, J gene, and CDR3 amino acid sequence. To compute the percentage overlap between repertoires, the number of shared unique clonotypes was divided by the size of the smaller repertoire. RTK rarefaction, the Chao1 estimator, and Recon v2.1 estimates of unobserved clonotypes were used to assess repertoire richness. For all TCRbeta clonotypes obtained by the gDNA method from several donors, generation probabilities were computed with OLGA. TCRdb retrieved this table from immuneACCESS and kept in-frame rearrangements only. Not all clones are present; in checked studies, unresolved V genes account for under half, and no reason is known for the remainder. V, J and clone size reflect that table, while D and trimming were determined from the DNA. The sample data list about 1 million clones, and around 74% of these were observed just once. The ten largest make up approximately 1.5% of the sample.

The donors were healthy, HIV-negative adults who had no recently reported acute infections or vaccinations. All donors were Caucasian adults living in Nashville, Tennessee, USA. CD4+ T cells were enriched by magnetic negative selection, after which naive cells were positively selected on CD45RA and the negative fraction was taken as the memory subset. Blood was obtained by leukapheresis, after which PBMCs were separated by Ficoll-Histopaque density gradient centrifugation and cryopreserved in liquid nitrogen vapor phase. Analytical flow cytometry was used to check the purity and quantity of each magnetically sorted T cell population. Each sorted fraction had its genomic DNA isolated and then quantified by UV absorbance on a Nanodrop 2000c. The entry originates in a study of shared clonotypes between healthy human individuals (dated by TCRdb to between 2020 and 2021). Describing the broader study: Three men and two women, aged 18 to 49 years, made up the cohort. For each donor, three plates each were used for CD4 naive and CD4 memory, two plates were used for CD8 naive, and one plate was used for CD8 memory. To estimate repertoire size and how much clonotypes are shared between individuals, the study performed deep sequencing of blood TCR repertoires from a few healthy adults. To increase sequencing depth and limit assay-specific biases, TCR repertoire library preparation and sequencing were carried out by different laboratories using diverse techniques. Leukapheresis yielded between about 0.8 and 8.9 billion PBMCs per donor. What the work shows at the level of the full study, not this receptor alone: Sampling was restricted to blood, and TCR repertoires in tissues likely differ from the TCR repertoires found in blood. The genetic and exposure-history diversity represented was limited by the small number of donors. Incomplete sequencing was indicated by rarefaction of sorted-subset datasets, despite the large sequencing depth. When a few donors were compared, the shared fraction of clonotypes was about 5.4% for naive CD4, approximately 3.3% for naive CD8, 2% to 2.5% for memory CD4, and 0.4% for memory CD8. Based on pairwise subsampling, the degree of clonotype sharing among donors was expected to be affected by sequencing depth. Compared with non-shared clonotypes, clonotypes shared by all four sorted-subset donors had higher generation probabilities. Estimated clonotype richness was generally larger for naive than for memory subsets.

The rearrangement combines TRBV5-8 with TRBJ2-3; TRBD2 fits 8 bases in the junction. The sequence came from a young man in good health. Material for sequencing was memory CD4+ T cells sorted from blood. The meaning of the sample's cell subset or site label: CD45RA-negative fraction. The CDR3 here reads CASSLAGGTRTDTQYF. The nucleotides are TGTGCCAGCAGCTTGGCGGGGGGGACCCGGACAGATACGCAGTATTTT.